Below are 23 T cell receptor beta chains sequenced from a single sample in a study of T cell repertoires in cytomegalovirus infection. TCRdb recomputed calls from the reads with MiXCR, one row per CDR3 protein. Of 550,000 to 850,000 distinct CDR3 sequences listed, roughly a third are singletons. No antigen has been identified for these receptors. This sample comprised cultured PBMCs, obtained from culture after CMV antigen stimulation. The source of these receptors is a human donor in good health (CMV status not recorded). Some clones in this sample may be carry-over from other donors' samples.

V is TRBV12-3 or TRBV12-4 and J is TRBJ2-5; D remains unclear. V was cut by 5 bases and J by 5 bases, with 18 bases left in between. CDR3 length equals 15 residues. The CDR3 DNA reads as TGTGCCAGCAGTCCGAATGTGGTAGGGCAGGAGACCCAGTACTTC. This gives the protein CASSPNVVGQETQYF.

In nucleotides, the CDR3 is TGTGCCAGCAGGACGATCCTACAAGAGACCCAGTACTTC. It translates to CASRTILQETQYF. The chain links TRBV25-1 to TRBJ2-5; D not resolved. The germline V gene has CDR1 MGHDK and CDR2 SYGVNS. The CDR3 length is 13 residues. V gave up 6 bases and J gave up 2 bases, with 10 bases separating them.

The chain uses TRBV28 and TRBJ1-1; D is unresolved. This CDR3 is 16 amino acids long. Germline V gives CDR1 MDHEN, CDR2 SYDVKM. Trimming took off 3 bases at V and 1 base at J, with 15 bases between the two ends. CDR3 nucleotides: TGTGCCAGCAGTTTCCGGCCCCCATCTACGAACACTGAAGCTTTCTTT. It yields the protein CASSFRPPSTNTEAFF.

The chain recombines TRBV7-9 with TRBJ2-7; TRBD1 matches at 9 bases. Per the germline V gene, CDR1 is SEHNR and CDR2 is FQNEAQ (reference sequence). Trimming took 7 bases from V and 6 from J; bases not matched to a gene: 7. This CDR3 contains 13 residues. CDR3 DNA: TGTGCCAGCAACCGGGACAGGGAAAGCGAGCAGTACTTC. It codes for CASNRDRESEQYF.

This clonotype was observed a few times. This chain joins TRBV5-1 and TRBJ2-5; TRBD1 matches at 7 bases. This CDR3 is 14 amino acids long. Germline V gene sequence: CDR1 SGHRS, CDR2 YFSETQ. After removal of 4 bases from V and 5 bases from J, the junction contained 8 bases not matched to a gene. In DNA, the CDR3 is TGCGCCAGCAGCGAAACAGGGGCTGGGGAGACCCAGTACTTC. It yields the protein CASSETGAGETQYF. Full variable domain (missing parts from reference TRBV5-1 and TRBJ2-5): KAGVTQTPRYLIKTRGQQVTLSCSPISGHRSVSWYQQTPGQGLQFLFEYFSETQRNKGNFPGRFSGRQFSNSRSEMNVSTLELGDSALYLCASSETGAGETQYFGPGTRLLVL.

This clonotype showed up just a few times. The chain combines TRBV12-3 or TRBV12-4 with TRBJ1-5; D may be TRBD1 (6 bases). CDR3 length: 13 residues. Deletions cut 5 bases from V and 7 bases from J, with 12 bases between. CDR3 nucleotide sequence: TGTGCCAGCAGTCGATCGAGGGGGCAGCCCCAGCATTTT. Its protein product is CASSRSRGQPQHF.

This clonotype has ten or more counts. V is TRBV7-2 and J is TRBJ1-1; no firm D call. Per germline, CDR1 SGHTA and CDR2 FQGNSA. V lost 6 bases and J 8 bases, leaving 16 bases between the germline ends. CDR3 length: 13 amino acids. CDR3 coding DNA: TGTGCCAGCAGTCTTAGGTCGGGCAGGGAAGCTTTCTTT. Protein: CASSLRSGREAFF.

The chain joins TRBV15 to TRBJ1-2; D might be TRBD1 (6 bases). The CDR3 length is 13 residues. V was pared by 6 bases and J by 2 bases, with 10 bases between. The germline V gene has CDR1 LNHNV and CDR2 YYDKDF (reference sequence). The CDR3 is CATRQQGNYGYTF. The CDR3 DNA sequence: TGTGCCACCAGACAACAGGGCAACTATGGCTACACCTTC.

DNA for the CDR3: TGCAGTGCCAGAACCGACTCCTACGAGCAGTACTTC. Protein: CSARTDSYEQYF. The rearrangement joins TRBV20-1 to TRBJ2-7; D is ambiguous. From germline, CDR1 is DFQATT and CDR2 SNEGSKA (reference sequence). The CDR3 runs 12 residues. V lost 6 bases, J lost 0 bases, and 9 bases lay in between.

This clonotype was seen a few times. V is TRBV4-1 and J is TRBJ2-7, with TRBD2 matching over 10 bases. Germline CDR1 reads MGHRA; CDR2 reads YSYEKL. With V trimmed by 4 bases and J by 6 bases, 24 bases remained unmatched. The CDR3 is 20 residues long. The CDR3 is CASSRYLAGPSSGSSSEQYF. The CDR3 coding sequence is TGCGCCAGCAGCCGTTATCTAGCGGGACCGTCTAGCGGGAGTTCGTCCGAGCAGTACTTC.

This chain links TRBV3-1 with TRBJ1-2; D call uncertain. Germline CDR1 reads LGHDT; CDR2 reads YNNKEL (reference sequence). This CDR3 has 15 amino acids. Trimming pared 5 bases from V and 5 bases from J, leaving 18 bases between. The DNA for the CDR3 is TGTGCCAGCAGCTCCTTAGGCGGGAACGCGTATGGCTACACCTTC. Its translation: CASSSLGGNAYGYTF.

This clonotype has a single count. V and J are TRBV6-6 and TRBJ2-1, with D possibly matching TRBD1 (5 bases). Trimming removed 2 bases from V and 6 bases from J, with 14 bases in between. Germline loops: CDR1 MNHNY, CDR2 SVGAGI (reference sequence). The CDR3 contains 15 residues. The CDR3 DNA reads TGTGCCAGCAGTTACCAGGGAAACGTGGGCAATGAGCAGTTCTTC. Translated, it gives CASSYQGNVGNEQFF.

This clonotype occurred once. This chain joins TRBV20-1 and TRBJ2-7; D unresolved. This CDR3 region has 14 residues. Germline loops: CDR1 DFQATT, CDR2 SNEGSKA (reference sequence). V lost 6 bases and J lost 2, with 17 bases in between. CDR3 in amino acids: CSARRPPKPYEQYF. The CDR3 DNA reads as TGCAGTGCGCGACGACCGCCCAAACCCTACGAGCAGTACTTC.

This clonotype has only a few counts. The chain is built from TRBV30 and TRBJ2-2, with a tentative D call TRBD2 (5 bases). CDR1 and CDR2 from the germline V gene are GTSNPN and SVGIG (reference sequence). Trimming shortened V by 4 bases and J by 8 bases, and 11 bases separated the two germline ends. This CDR3 region has 12 residues. The chain's CDR3 is CAWKRESGELFF. The DNA for the CDR3 is TGTGCCTGGAAACGGGAATCTGGGGAGCTGTTTTTT.

The chain links TRBV5-6 to TRBJ1-2; 7 nucleotides match TRBD1. Germline V gives CDR1 SGHDT, CDR2 YYEEEE. The CDR3 is 15 amino acids. The trim removed 4 bases at V and 4 bases at J, leaving 10 bases unmatched. The CDR3 region is CASSQGDWGLYGYTF. CDR3 DNA: TGTGCCAGCAGCCAGGGGGATTGGGGTCTCTATGGCTACACCTTC.

V gene TRBV3-1 combines with J gene TRBJ2-7, with a tentative D call TRBD2 (6 bases). CDR1 is LGHDT and CDR2 is YNNKEL in the germline V gene (reference sequence). Trimming left V 4 bases short and J 0 bases short, with 13 bases between. The CDR3 consists of 15 residues. The CDR3 DNA reads as TGTGCCAGCAGCCCTTTAGCGGAATCCTCCTACGAGCAGTACTTC. Encoded protein: CASSPLAESSYEQYF.

V usage is TRBV5-4 and J usage is TRBJ2-5; 9 bases line up with TRBD1. The CDR3 totals 15 residues. V gave up 3 bases and J gave up 2 bases; unmatched junction bases: 5. Germline V gives CDR1 SGHNT, CDR2 YYREEE (reference sequence). CDR3 nucleotides: TGTGCCAGCAGCTGGAGGGACAGGGCGCAAGAGACCCAGTACTTC. Translating gives CASSWRDRAQETQYF. Full variable domain (missing parts from reference TRBV5-4 and TRBJ2-5): ETGVTQSPTHLIKTRGQQVTLRCSSQSGHNTVSWYQQALGQGPQFIFQYYREEENGRGNFPPRFSGLQFPNYSSELNVNALELDDSALYLCASSWRDRAQETQYFGPGTRLLVL.

V and J are TRBV12-3 or TRBV12-4 and TRBJ1-2, with TRBD1 matching 8 bases. Germline trimming cut 6 bases from V and 5 bases from J; bases unmatched to any gene: 8. There are 14 residues in the CDR3. The CDR3 bases are TGTGCCAGCAGACTTTGGGACAGGCCTTATGGCTACACCTTC. This encodes CASRLWDRPYGYTF.

The J gene is TRBJ2-3, the V gene TRBV5-4, with 13 bases lining up with TRBD2. The V gene's germline CDR1 is SGHNT and CDR2 YYREEE (reference sequence). CDR3 size: 18 residues. V gave up 3 bases and J gave up 1 base; unmatched junction bases: 8. CDR3 in DNA: TGTGCCAGCAGCTCAAAACTAGCGGGAGGGCCGGGCACAGATACGCAGTATTTT. Encoded protein: CASSSKLAGGPGTDTQYF.

This clonotype was counted a few times. The gene calls are TRBV7-2 and TRBJ1-2, with 7 bases matching TRBD1. V shed 5 bases, J shed 0 bases, and the junction held 6 bases outside the gene matches. The CDR3 has 15 residues. Germline V CDR1 and CDR2: SGHTA, FQGNSA. This CDR3 is CASSPGGGSNYGYTF. CDR3 DNA: TGTGCCAGCAGCCCAGGGGGGGGATCTAACTATGGCTACACCTTC.

This chain joins TRBV7-2 and TRBJ2-5; possibly TRBD1 for D (6 bases). This CDR3 has 14 residues. The germline V gene encodes CDR1 SGHTA and CDR2 FQGNSA. V lost 5 bases and J lost 1, with 11 bases in between. This chain's CDR3 is CASSRQVLQETQYF. For the CDR3, the DNA is TGTGCCAGCAGCCGACAGGTTCTCCAAGAGACCCAGTACTTC.

This clonotype occurred many times. The CDR3 DNA sequence: TGTGCCAGCAGCTTATTGGTTGGGGACTCCTACGAGCAGTACTTC. Translating it yields CASSLLVGDSYEQYF. This chain joins TRBV7-2 and TRBJ2-7; unclear D gene. The V end was cut by 2 bases, the J end by 0 bases, with 11 bases between. Germline V CDR1 and CDR2: SGHTA, FQGNSA. CDR3 length: 15 amino acids.

This clonotype was counted ten times or more. V gene TRBV7-8 combines with J gene TRBJ1-2; possible D gene TRBD1, 5 bases. The CDR3 spans 15 residues. CDR1 and CDR2 (germline): SGHVS, FQNEAQ. Trimming shortened V by 5 bases and J by 4 bases, and 17 bases separated the two germline ends. In nucleotides, the CDR3 is TGTGCCAGCAGCCTCCAGGGCCCTTCTCCCTATGGCTACACCTTC. This codes for CASSLQGPSPYGYTF.